This TCR beta chain was sequenced for a study of T cell repertoires in cytomegalovirus infection. CDR3 size: 12 residues. The V gene lost 1 base and the J gene lost 12 bases, with 9 bases spanning the gap. Germline-derived CDR1 and CDR2 are SGHTA and FQGNSA. TCRdb analysed the reads with MiXCR anew, one entry per CDR3 protein. The repertoire holds about 360,000 distinct CDR3 sequences, with around 18% as singletons. This clonotype has a count of ten or more. The sample comprised PBMCs. The source is a human donor in good health (CMV status not recorded). Some clones in this sample may be carry-over from other donors' samples. V is TRBV7-2 and J is TRBJ1-4; D not certain. Here the CDR3 reads CASSLGPPQLFF. The CDR3 nucleotides are TGTGCCAGCAGCTTAGGGCCCCCCCAACTGTTTTTT.